This TCR beta chain was identified during a study of blood T cell repertoires in COVID-19. Study summary: The cDNA or gDNA used as material had been derived from T cells, B-cell-depleted T cells, or PBMCs.

The CDR3 covers 13 residues. Germline V gene data show CDR1 as SGHTA and CDR2 as FQGNSA. V was pared by 7 bases and J by 3 bases, with 12 bases between. Original processing notes: Amplification of reference gene primers was used by the study to estimate nucleated cell counts. Some clones are missing from TCRdb's copy, which holds only in-frame ones; the method was immunoSEQ multiplex PCR. The V and J calls and clone size were taken over from that table, and D and trimming were inferred from the DNA. Among about 220,000 clones, roughly 80% were seen once, and the ten largest hold about 20%. The clonotype originates from a man under 40 with active or convalescent COVID-19. The sequenced sample was peripheral blood. The chain combines TRBV7-2 with TRBJ1-2; D might be TRBD1 (6 bases). The DNA of the CDR3 is TGTGCCAGCAACAACAGGGCCTACTATGGCTACACCTTC. This translates into CASNNRAYYGYTF.